This T cell receptor (beta chain) stems from a study of T cell responses to AZD1222 COVID-19 vaccine. The CDR3 totals 15 residues. Germline V gene sequence: CDR1 SEHNR, CDR2 FQNEAQ (reference sequence). The V and J ends lost 7 bases and 8 bases, in that order; junction bases with no gene match: 6. Regarding this clone: Its specificity is unknown.

Generated by immunoSEQ multiplex PCR, the TCRdb table keeps only in-frame clones and is missing some. The table lists around 140,000 clones, roughly 92% of them singletons. The study's findings and limits: Baseline antibody screening turned up just a handful of seropositive AZD1222 recipients.

The origin of this receptor is an adult in good health. The V gene is TRBV7-9, the J gene TRBJ1-6; 12 bases fit TRBD1. The material was peripheral blood, obtained on day 0 of AZD1222 vaccination. DNA for the CDR3: TGTGCCAGCACCCTCGGGACAGGGGGCGATTCACCCCTCCACTTT. Amino acid sequence: CASTLGTGGDSPLHF. Combining the CDR3 with reference TRBV7-9 and TRBJ1-6 gives the whole variable domain DTGVSQNPRHKITKRGQNVTFRCDPISEHNRLYWYRQTLGQGPEFLTYFQNEAQLEKSRLLSDRFSAERPKGSFSTLEIQRTEQGDSAMYLCASTLGTGGDSPLHFGNGTRLTVT.